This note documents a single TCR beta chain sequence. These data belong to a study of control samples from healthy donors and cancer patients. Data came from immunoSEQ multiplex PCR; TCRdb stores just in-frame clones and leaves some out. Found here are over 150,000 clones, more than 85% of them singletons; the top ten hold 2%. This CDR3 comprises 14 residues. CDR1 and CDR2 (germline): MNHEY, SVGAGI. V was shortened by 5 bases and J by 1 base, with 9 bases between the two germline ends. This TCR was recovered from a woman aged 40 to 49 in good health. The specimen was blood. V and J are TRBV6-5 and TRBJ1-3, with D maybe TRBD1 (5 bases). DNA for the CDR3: TGTGCCAGCAGTCGTGGGACGTCTGGAAACACCATATATTTT. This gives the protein CASSRGTSGNTIYF.